The 30 T cell receptor beta chains below come from one sample, sequenced in a study of blood T cell repertoires in COVID-19. Clones were sequenced by immunoSEQ multiplex PCR, and TCRdb holds only the in-frame ones, with some missing. The profile shows just under 350,000 clones, 75% to 90% of them singletons. Sample: peripheral blood. All receptors come from a woman in her 50s with COVID-19, enrolled during active disease.

V and J are TRBV27 and TRBJ2-1; 9 nucleotides match TRBD2. In germline, CDR1 is MNHEY, CDR2 SMNVEV (reference sequence). The ends lost 8 bases at V and 9 bases at J; junction bases unmatched: 14. The CDR3 runs to 15 residues. Here the CDR3 reads CASGINSGRFSEQFF. The CDR3, as DNA: TGTGCCAGCGGCATCAATAGCGGGAGATTCAGTGAGCAGTTCTTC.

This chain uses TRBV7-9 with TRBJ1-1; TRBD1 matches at 10 bases. CDR1 is SEHNR and CDR2 is FQNEAQ in the germline V gene (reference sequence). V lost 5 bases, J lost 11 bases, and 2 bases stayed unmatched. The CDR3 is 11 residues long. CDR3 coding DNA: TGTGCCAGCAGCCTGGGACAGGGGGCTTTCTTT. Protein sequence: CASSLGQGAFF.

This sequence joins TRBV3-1 (or the pseudogene TRBV3-2) and TRBJ2-3, with 8 bases that match TRBD2. Germline lookup yields CDR1 LGHDT and CDR2 YNNKEL (reference sequence). J lost 4 bases, V lost 4 bases, and 4 bases had no gene match. The CDR3 extends over 14 amino acids. The CDR3, as DNA: TGTGCCAGCAGCCCTTCGCGGGGGGCAGATACGCAGTATTTT. Protein sequence: CASSPSRGADTQYF.

This clone was counted many times. The rearrangement links TRBV5-1 to TRBJ1-1; TRBD1 might be the D (6 bases). Deletions cut 4 bases from V and 1 base from J, with 17 bases between. This CDR3 has 16 amino acids. Germline V gene sequence: CDR1 SGHRS, CDR2 YFSETQ. In DNA form, the CDR3 reads TGCGCCAGCAGCCAATGGCTACGGGACAAGAACACTGAAGCTTTCTTT. It specifies CASSQWLRDKNTEAFF.

The V and J genes are TRBV18 and TRBJ2-3; TRBD2 might be the D (6 bases). V was cut by 1 base and J by 3 bases, with 11 bases left in between. The CDR3 extends over 15 amino acids. CDR1 is KGHSH and CDR2 is LQKENI in the germline V gene. This CDR3 reads CASSPRAGNTDTQYF. CDR3 DNA: TGTGCCAGCTCACCACGGGCGGGGAATACAGATACGCAGTATTTT. Filled out from reference TRBV18 and TRBJ2-3, the complete variable domain reads NAGVMQNPRHLVRRRGQEARLRCSPMKGHSHVYWYRQLPEEGLKFMVYLQKENIIDESGMPKERFSAEFPKEGPSILRIQQVVRGDSAAYFCASSPRAGNTDTQYFGPGTRLTVL.

This chain links TRBV30 with TRBJ2-1; D is unclear. This CDR3 comprises 11 residues. Trimming stripped 0 bases from V and 9 bases from J, with 6 bases between. The germline gives CDR1 GTSNPN, CDR2 SVGIG (reference sequence). CDR3 DNA: TGTGCCTGGAGTGTCGAGGTTGAGCAGTTCTTC. Translating gives CAWSVEVEQFF.

The V and J genes are TRBV29-1 and TRBJ2-7; 7 nucleotides agree with TRBD1. The trim removed 6 bases at V and 2 bases at J, leaving 7 bases unmatched. The CDR3 contains 13 residues. CDR1 is SQVTM and CDR2 is ANQGSEA in the germline V gene. CDR3: CSVIGDSTYEQYF. CDR3 coding DNA: TGCAGCGTAATAGGGGACAGTACCTACGAGCAGTACTTC.

This chain uses TRBV4-1 with TRBJ1-2; the match to TRBD1 covers 7 bases. V was pared by 3 bases and J by 1 base, with 8 bases of the junction left unmatched. The V gene's germline CDR1 is MGHRA and CDR2 YSYEKL. The CDR3 is 16 residues long. The CDR3 DNA sequence: TGCGCCAGCAGCCATTCGGGACAGAGTTTTAACTATGGCTACACCTTC. This sequence encodes CASSHSGQSFNYGYTF.

This clone was picked up a small number of times. V gene TRBV27 combines with J gene TRBJ1-2, with 7 bases aligning to TRBD1. After removal of 6 bases from V and 4 bases from J, the junction contained 5 bases not matched to a gene. The CDR3 is made up of 13 amino acids. Germline V gives CDR1 MNHEY, CDR2 SMNVEV (reference sequence). Written as DNA, the CDR3 is TGTGCCAGCAGCCGGGACAGTCTCTATGGCTACACCTTC. It encodes CASSRDSLYGYTF.

The rearrangement uses TRBV7-9 and TRBJ1-1, with D perhaps TRBD1 (6 bases). Germline loops: CDR1 SEHNR, CDR2 FQNEAQ (reference sequence). The CDR3 consists of 16 residues. V was shortened by 3 bases and J by 4 bases, with 18 bases between the two germline ends. The CDR3 sequence: CASSLADSAVGTEAFF. In DNA, the CDR3 is TGTGCCAGCAGCTTGGCGGACAGCGCGGTCGGCACTGAAGCTTTCTTT.

The chain links TRBV5-1 to TRBJ2-1, with TRBD1 identical over 12 bases. The CDR3 totals 15 residues. The V gene end was trimmed by 3 bases and the J gene end by 10 bases; junction bases not matched to a gene: 8. The germline CDR1 and CDR2 sequences are SGHRS and YFSETQ. CDR3 bases: TGCGCCAGCAGCTCAGCCGGGACAGGGGGCAACGAGCAGTTCTTC. Translated: CASSSAGTGGNEQFF. The complete variable domain, with remaining parts taken from reference TRBV5-1 and TRBJ2-1, reads KAGVTQTPRYLIKTRGQQVTLSCSPISGHRSVSWYQQTPGQGLQFLFEYFSETQRNKGNFPGRFSGRQFSNSRSEMNVSTLELGDSALYLCASSSAGTGGNEQFFGPGTRLTVL.

The chain links TRBV12-5 to TRBJ2-7; 13 bases map to TRBD2. This CDR3 is 12 amino acids long. Unmatched junction bases numbered 3, after V lost 10 bases and J lost 6 bases. Germline CDR1 and CDR2: LGHNT and FRNRAP. The DNA for the CDR3 is TGTGCTACAGGACTAGCGGGAGTCGAGCAGTACTTC. Protein: CATGLAGVEQYF.

The chain employs TRBV27 and TRBJ1-1, with D perhaps matching TRBD1 (5 bases). V gave up 3 bases and J gave up 0 bases, with 14 bases separating them. The germline V gene has CDR1 MNHEY and CDR2 SMNVEV (reference sequence). The CDR3 spans 16 residues. The CDR3 DNA reads TGTGCCAGCAGTTTGATCACAGGCCTCATGAACACTGAAGCTTTCTTT. It translates to CASSLITGLMNTEAFF.

The rearrangement links TRBV27 to TRBJ2-2; D may be TRBD1 (6 bases). V shed 6 bases and J shed 5 bases, with 10 bases lying between them. Germline-derived CDR1 and CDR2 are MNHEY and SMNVEV (reference sequence). The CDR3 covers 13 residues. As DNA, the CDR3 is TGTGCCAGCAGGGTCAGGGGAACCGGGGAGCTGTTTTTT. Translating gives CASRVRGTGELFF.

V and J are TRBV27 and TRBJ1-1; D call uncertain. This CDR3 is built from 14 residues. Trimming pared 6 bases from V and 5 bases from J, leaving 16 bases between. Looked up from germline, CDR1 is MNHEY and CDR2 is SMNVEV (reference sequence). Written as DNA, the CDR3 is TGTGCCAGCAGGTCAGCAAACAGCGGGACTGAAGCTTTCTTT. Its translation is CASRSANSGTEAFF.

The rearrangement links TRBV27 to TRBJ1-6; 7 bases line up with TRBD1. From germline, CDR1 is MNHEY and CDR2 SMNVEV (reference sequence). The CDR3 extends over 14 amino acids. The V and J ends lost 2 bases and 7 bases, in that order; junction bases with no gene match: 2. CDR3 DNA sequence: TGTGCCAGCAGTTTACCGACAGGGAATTCACCCCTCCACTTT. This sequence encodes CASSLPTGNSPLHF.

CDR3: CASSTGTDRDGTQYF. Here the CDR3 DNA reads TGTGCCAGCAGCACCGGGACGGACAGGGACGGGACCCAGTACTTC. V and J are TRBV5-4 and TRBJ2-5, with 8 bases that match TRBD1. The germline gives CDR1 SGHNT, CDR2 YYREEE (reference sequence). J gave up 7 bases and V 4 bases, and 12 bases lay outside the gene matches. This CDR3 has 15 residues.

The chain is built from TRBV11-2 and TRBJ1-2; unclear D gene. Germline V gene lookup returns CDR1 SGHAT and CDR2 FQNNGV. CDR3 length: 13 residues. V lost 4 bases and J lost 7, with 13 bases in between. CDR3 region: CASSSRFYSGYTF. The CDR3 DNA reads as TGTGCCAGCAGCTCCAGGTTTTATTCTGGCTACACCTTC.

As DNA, the CDR3 is TGCGCCAGCAGCTTGAACAGGGGGCCCACTGAAGCTTTCTTT. This translates into CASSLNRGPTEAFF. V gene TRBV5-1 combines with J gene TRBJ1-1; TRBD1 matches at 9 bases. The CDR3 is made up of 14 amino acids. V lost 1 base to trimming and J lost 4 bases; unmatched junction nucleotides: 2. Germline CDR1 reads SGHRS; CDR2 reads YFSETQ.

A few counts support this clone. The chain links TRBV4-3 to TRBJ1-4; a possible D gene is TRBD1 (5 bases). The CDR3 runs to 16 residues. Germline V gives CDR1 LGHNA, CDR2 YSLEER. Between the trimmed V and J ends, which lost 1 base and 8 bases, there was a span of 17 bases. Here the CDR3 reads CASSQGPAGKGEKLFF. DNA for the CDR3: TGCGCCAGCAGCCAAGGTCCGGCAGGGAAAGGGGAAAAACTGTTTTTT.

The chain couples TRBV18 to TRBJ1-2, with D uncertain. V dropped 3 bases and J dropped 7 bases, with 18 bases sitting between them. This CDR3 is built from 15 residues. CDR1 and CDR2 (germline): KGHSH, LQKENI. The DNA of the CDR3 is TGTGCCAGCTCACCCCGGGATACCCGGGAGGGTGGCTACACCTTC. Its protein is CASSPRDTREGGYTF.

This CDR3 reads CASRLAGEVNEQFF. For the CDR3, the DNA is TGTGCCAGCAGACTAGCGGGAGAGGTAAATGAGCAGTTCTTC. V and J are TRBV6-4 and TRBJ2-1; TRBD2 matches at 11 bases. The CDR3 consists of 14 residues. V dropped 6 bases and J dropped 7; count of bases not matched to a gene: 5. Germline V lookup: CDR1 MRHNA, CDR2 SNTAGT.

The rearrangement uses TRBV3-1 (or the pseudogene TRBV3-2) and TRBJ1-6; 10 bases agree with TRBD1. Trimming removed 7 bases from V and 10 bases from J; junction bases left unmatched: 10. The length of the CDR3 is 15 residues. Germline V gene data show CDR1 as LGHDT and CDR2 as YNNKEL (reference sequence). The chain's CDR3 is CASTSRDRGRSPLHF. CDR3 in DNA: TGTGCCAGCACCTCCCGGGACAGGGGACGGTCACCCCTCCACTTT.

This clone appeared once. This chain uses TRBV10-3 with TRBJ2-5; TRBD1 matches 9 bases. Trimming at V came to 6 bases and at J to 5 bases, leaving 10 bases not matched to a gene. This CDR3 comprises 15 residues. CDR1 is ENHRY and CDR2 is SYGVKD in the germline V gene. This CDR3 reads CAIRKGTGRGETQYF. DNA of the CDR3: TGTGCCATCAGGAAGGGGACAGGGAGGGGGGAGACCCAGTACTTC.

This clone came up once. This chain links TRBV19 with TRBJ1-3; 10 bases map to TRBD1. Trimming took 5 bases from V and 1 from J; bases not matched to a gene: 5. This CDR3 region has 16 residues. Per the germline V gene, CDR1 is LNHDA and CDR2 is SQIVND (reference sequence). The CDR3 DNA sequence: TGTGCCAGTAGTTCGAGGACAGGGGGATCTGGAAACACCATATATTTT. Its translation is CASSSRTGGSGNTIYF.

The rearrangement joins TRBV27 to TRBJ1-6; D gene ambiguous. Per germline, CDR1 MNHEY and CDR2 SMNVEV (reference sequence). V was shortened by 6 bases and J by 7 bases, with 4 bases between the two germline ends. The CDR3 contains 11 residues. Written as DNA, the CDR3 is TGTGCCAGCAGGGCAAATTCACCCCTCCACTTT. It translates to CASRANSPLHF.

V gene TRBV11-3 combines with J gene TRBJ1-2; D uncertain. Trimming removed 5 bases from V and 4 bases from J, with 17 bases in between. Germline assignment: CDR1 SGHNT and CDR2 YENEEA. The CDR3 contains 15 residues. The CDR3 here is CASSPRGGGIYGYTF. The DNA for the CDR3 is TGTGCCAGCAGCCCCCGGGGAGGAGGAATCTATGGCTACACCTTC.

The chain combines TRBV18 with TRBJ2-1; weak D call: TRBD2 (5 bases). CDR3 length equals 13 residues. Trimming stripped 1 base from V and 8 bases from J, with 9 bases between. The germline V gene has CDR1 KGHSH and CDR2 LQKENI. The CDR3 loop is CASSPQDGDEQFF. The CDR3 nucleotides read TGTGCCAGCTCACCACAAGACGGGGATGAGCAGTTCTTC.

The CDR3 DNA reads TGTGCCAGCAGCTTAGTTCCGGGACACCTTAACACTGAAGCTTTCTTT. It specifies CASSLVPGHLNTEAFF. J is TRBJ1-1 and V is TRBV7-9; D is possibly TRBD1 (6 bases). This CDR3 is built from 16 residues. Germline V gene data show CDR1 as SEHNR and CDR2 as FQNEAQ (reference sequence). V was trimmed by 1 base and J by 2 bases, leaving 14 bases between them.

The CDR3 loop is CSVEGVPPKAFF. CDR3 bases: TGCAGCGTTGAAGGCGTCCCCCCAAAAGCTTTCTTT. The gene calls are TRBV29-1 and TRBJ1-1; D uncertain. CDR1 is SQVTM and CDR2 is ANQGSEA in the germline V gene. This CDR3 contains 12 residues. The V and J ends lost 1 base and 9 bases respectively, with 12 bases between them.